One sample yielded the 24 T cell receptor beta chains listed below, sequenced in a study of blood T cell repertoires in COVID-19 (dated by TCRdb to 2018 to 2021). The library was obtained by the immunoSEQ multiplex PCR assay. TCRdb stores this immuneACCESS table with in-frame sequences only. Part of the clones is absent; in the studies checked, under half of the shortfall reflects unresolved V genes, and no reason is known for the rest. This sample lists about 95,000 clones; under 90% were detected once. The biggest ten clones account for about 3.2% of the sample. Sequencing used peripheral blood. The receptors originated from a woman in her 70s with acute or convalescent COVID-19.

This clone is a singleton in its sample. The V call is TRBV7-9, the J call TRBJ1-3, with D tentatively TRBD1 (6 bases). This CDR3 spans 16 amino acids. CDR1 and CDR2 (germline): SEHNR, FQNEAQ (reference sequence). Trimming cost V 2 bases and J 0 bases, with 11 bases left between them. CDR3 sequence (DNA): TGTGCCAGCAGCTTACAGGGGACCAGCTCTGGAAACACCATATATTTT. Translated: CASSLQGTSSGNTIYF.

This clone is a singleton in its sample. The chain is built from TRBV28 and TRBJ1-5, with 7 bases aligning to TRBD1. The CDR3 is made up of 13 amino acids. Germline V gene lookup returns CDR1 MDHEN and CDR2 SYDVKM. The junction had 5 bases not matched to a gene; V was cut back by 6 bases and J by 6 bases. Here the CDR3 reads CASRLTGAQPQHF. The CDR3 bases are TGTGCCAGCAGGTTAACAGGGGCTCAGCCCCAGCATTTT.

V usage is TRBV5-4 and J usage is TRBJ1-2; 8 bases are shared with TRBD1. Per germline, CDR1 SGHNT and CDR2 YYREEE (reference sequence). The J segment lost 6 bases and the V segment lost 3 bases, leaving 4 bases of the junction unmatched. The CDR3 is made up of 13 amino acids. CDR3 amino acids: CASSSTGEDGYTF. The CDR3 DNA sequence: TGTGCCAGCAGCTCGACAGGGGAGGATGGCTACACCTTC.

The chain joins TRBV10-3 to TRBJ2-5; D is unresolved. With 1 base removed from V and 7 bases from J, the gap between germline ends came to 16 bases. Germline CDR1 is ENHRY and CDR2 is SYGVKD. The CDR3 length is 15 residues. CDR3: CAISEFKQLMGTQYF. Written as DNA, the CDR3 is TGTGCCATCAGTGAGTTTAAACAGCTAATGGGGACCCAGTACTTC.

The chain has TRBV7-8 and TRBJ2-1, with TRBD2 matching 10 bases. With V trimmed by 8 bases and J by 2 bases, 3 bases remained unmatched. This CDR3 comprises 14 residues. The germline CDR1 and CDR2 sequences are SGHVS and FQNEAQ. The CDR3 nucleotides are TGTGCCAGCGGAAGCGGGGGGGCCTACAATGAGCAGTTCTTC. It encodes CASGSGGAYNEQFF.

The V and J genes are TRBV12-2 and TRBJ1-2; TRBD1, the table's D call, lacks a check against the DNA. TRBV12-2 counts as a pseudogene. This CDR3 region has 17 residues. The CDR3 DNA sequence: TGTGCAAGTCGCTTAGCGTTAGACCGGACAGGGAGGCATGGCTACACCTTC. Its protein product is CASRLALDRTGRHGYTF.

The V and J genes are TRBV6-1 and TRBJ2-5, with D maybe TRBD1 (6 bases). The ends were cut back, 2 bases at V and 4 bases at J, with 11 bases in the middle. The CDR3 extends over 14 amino acids. Per germline, CDR1 MNHNS and CDR2 SASEGT. The CDR3 DNA follows: TGTGCCAGCAGTGAACAGGGGTATTCAGAGACCCAGTACTTC. It specifies CASSEQGYSETQYF.

This clone occurred once. V and J are TRBV28 and TRBJ1-2, with D perhaps TRBD1 (6 bases). The V gene lost 9 bases and the J gene lost 5 bases, with 16 bases spanning the gap. This CDR3 comprises 13 residues. CDR1 MDHEN and CDR2 SYDVKM come from the germline V gene. The CDR3 DNA is TGTGCCAGTCGCCAGGGGTTACGGTATGGCTACACCTTC. Encoded protein: CASRQGLRYGYTF.

The genes are TRBV25-1 and TRBJ1-1; TRBD1 might be the D (6 bases). V lost 3 bases to trimming and J lost 1 base, with 15 bases between them. Germline CDR1 reads MGHDK; CDR2 reads SYGVNS. The CDR3 consists of 16 residues. This CDR3 is CASSDLGGATNTEAFF. CDR3 in DNA: TGTGCCAGCAGTGACCTCGGGGGGGCCACGAACACTGAAGCTTTCTTT.

The CDR3 DNA reads as TGTGCCACCAGTGATTTAGGAGGGGAGGAAGAGACCCAGTACTTC. Translation gives CATSDLGGEEETQYF. The V call is TRBV24-1, the J call TRBJ2-5; D might be TRBD2 (6 bases). CDR1 and CDR2 (germline): KGHDR, SFDVKD. V was pared by 1 base and J by 3 bases, with 11 bases between. This CDR3 is 15 amino acids long.

The chain has TRBV19 and TRBJ1-5, with 9 bases aligning to TRBD1. In germline, CDR1 is LNHDA, CDR2 SQIVND (reference sequence). The trim removed 5 bases at V and 7 bases at J, leaving 12 bases unmatched. The CDR3 is made up of 16 amino acids. The CDR3 coding sequence is TGTGCCAGTAGTCCGCCAACAGGGGGCGACGGGCAGCCCCAGCATTTT. Protein: CASSPPTGGDGQPQHF.

The gene calls are TRBV7-2 and TRBJ2-2, with 9 bases fitting TRBD1. Germline V gene sequence: CDR1 SGHTA, CDR2 FQGNSA. The CDR3 runs to 13 residues. The J segment lost 4 bases and the V segment lost 8 bases, leaving 2 bases of the junction unmatched. Here the CDR3 DNA reads TGTGCCAGCGGACAGGGGAGCACCGGGGAGCTGTTTTTT. Its protein product is CASGQGSTGELFF. The complete variable domain, with remaining parts taken from reference TRBV7-2 and TRBJ2-2, reads GAGVSQSPSNKVTEKGKDVELRCDPISGHTALYWYRQSLGQGLEFLIYFQGNSAPDKSGLPSDRFSAERTGGSVSTLTIQRTQQEDSAVYLCASGQGSTGELFFGEGSRLTVL.

Written as DNA, the CDR3 is TGTGCCAGTAGACGCCCGGGACAGGGGGCCGGTGGGGCCAACGTCCTGACTTTC. Translation: CASRRPGQGAGGANVLTF. V is TRBV19 and J is TRBJ2-6, with 12 bases identical to TRBD1. The CDR3 spans 18 residues. With V trimmed by 6 bases and J by 3 bases, 9 bases remained unmatched. Per the germline V gene, CDR1 is LNHDA and CDR2 is SQIVND (reference sequence).

The chain recombines TRBV19 with TRBJ1-1; D is ambiguous. This CDR3 has 13 residues. The V gene lost 3 bases and the J gene lost 1 base, with 6 bases spanning the gap. The germline V gene encodes CDR1 LNHDA and CDR2 SQIVND (reference sequence). CDR3 sequence: CASSIRENTEAFF. Here the CDR3 DNA reads TGTGCCAGTAGTATTCGGGAGAACACTGAAGCTTTCTTT.

This clone was detected once. The chain recombines TRBV5-6 with TRBJ1-2; TRBD1 matches at 7 bases. Trimming took 0 bases from V and 9 from J; bases not matched to a gene: 8. CDR1 and CDR2 (germline): SGHDT, YYEEEE. CDR3 length equals 14 residues. CDR3 in DNA: TGTGCCAGCAGCTTGGTTTTGACAGGGTACCGCTACACCTTC. Translating gives CASSLVLTGYRYTF.

The table lists this clone with a count of one. This chain uses TRBV2 with TRBJ2-7; weak D call: TRBD1 (5 bases). V dropped 7 bases and J dropped 3 bases, with 10 bases sitting between them. This CDR3 region has 12 residues. Germline CDR1 reads SNHLY; CDR2 reads FYNNEI. The CDR3 is CASNPRVYEQYV. CDR3 nucleotide sequence: TGTGCCAGCAACCCCAGGGTCTACGAGCAGTACGTC.

This CDR3 reads CASSRLSYNEQFF. CDR3 bases: TGCGCCAGCAGCCGACTATCTTACAATGAGCAGTTCTTC. The chain recombines TRBV4-1 with TRBJ2-1, with TRBD2 as a possible D gene (5 bases). CDR1 and CDR2 from the germline V gene are MGHRA and YSYEKL. Trimming took off 4 bases at V and 4 bases at J, with 8 bases between the two ends. This CDR3 contains 13 residues.

This clone was seen only a few times. The chain couples TRBV2 to TRBJ1-2; D not resolved. The length of the CDR3 is 9 residues. Trimming took off 9 bases at V and 6 bases at J, with 5 bases between the two ends. Per germline, CDR1 SNHLY and CDR2 FYNNEI. The CDR3 sequence: CARRDGYTF. CDR3 DNA sequence: TGTGCCAGGAGGGATGGCTACACCTTC.

This clone was counted a few times. This chain uses TRBV10-2 with TRBJ1-5; 9 nucleotides align to TRBD1. The length of the CDR3 is 15 residues. V trimming: 3 bases; J trimming: 6 bases; junction bases outside the gene matches: 6. In germline, CDR1 is WSHSY, CDR2 SAAADI. The chain's CDR3 is CASSDFGQGPQPQHF. In DNA form, the CDR3 reads TGCGCCAGCAGTGATTTCGGACAGGGGCCTCAGCCCCAGCATTTT.

The V gene is TRBV6-5, the J gene TRBJ2-7, with 9 bases that match TRBD1. Germline CDR1 and CDR2: MNHEY and SVGAGI. The CDR3 is made up of 13 amino acids. The ends lost 6 bases at V and 3 bases at J; junction bases unmatched: 3. The chain's CDR3 is CASRKTGGYEQYF. The DNA for the CDR3 is TGTGCCAGCAGAAAGACAGGGGGCTACGAGCAGTACTTC.

This chain connects TRBV19 to TRBJ1-4, with TRBD1 as a possible D gene (6 bases). The germline V gene encodes CDR1 LNHDA and CDR2 SQIVND (reference sequence). The V end lost 5 bases, the J end lost 8 bases, and 15 bases lay between the germline ends. The CDR3 is 14 amino acids. CDR3 sequence: CASSGGAGAEKLFF. CDR3 DNA sequence: TGTGCCAGTAGTGGGGGGGCAGGGGCCGAAAAACTGTTTTTT.

The chain couples TRBV5-1 to TRBJ2-5, with a possible D match to TRBD2 (7 bases). The CDR3 loop spans 13 amino acids. Trimming removed 5 bases from V and 1 base from J, with 9 bases in between. Germline assignment: CDR1 SGHRS and CDR2 YFSETQ. CDR3 in amino acids: CASSRGGQETQYF. DNA for the CDR3: TGCGCCAGCAGTAGGGGGGGCCAAGAGACCCAGTACTTC.

In the case of this clone: The sample has other DNA sequences that encode this CDR3 too. The J gene is TRBJ1-5, the V gene TRBV3-1 (or the pseudogene TRBV3-2), with D possibly matching TRBD1 (5 bases). V was pared by 3 bases and J by 4 bases, with 7 bases between. Per the germline V gene, CDR1 is LGHDT and CDR2 is YNNKEL (reference sequence). The CDR3 totals 13 residues. CDR3 sequence reads: CASSQGGNQPQHF. CDR3 DNA: TGTGCCAGCAGCCAGGGGGGAAATCAGCCCCAGCATTTT.

This chain connects TRBV5-8 to TRBJ1-5; perhaps TRBD1 as D (5 bases). CDR1 SGHTS and CDR2 YDEGEE come from the germline V gene. With 4 bases removed from V and 4 bases from J, the gap between germline ends came to 18 bases. The CDR3 has 16 amino acids. DNA of the CDR3: TGTGCCAGCAGCCCCACTCGACAGAAACTGAATCAGCCCCAGCATTTT. The encoded protein is CASSPTRQKLNQPQHF. The full variable domain, completed using reference TRBV5-8 and TRBJ1-5, is EAGVTQSPTHLIKTRGQQATLRCSPISGHTSVYWYQQALGLGLQFLLWYDEGEERNRGNFPPRFSGRQFPNYSSELNVNALELEDSALYLCASSPTRQKLNQPQHFGDGTRLSIL.